This is a list of T cell receptor beta chains from one sample in a study of CD8 T cells in Susac syndrome. Using its own MiXCR run on the immunoSEQ multiplex PCR reads, TCRdb lists one record per CDR3 protein. This sample has roughly 200,000 distinct CDR3 sequences, with more than 85% found just once. Sequenced material: CD4+ T cells from PBMCs. These receptors originate from a human donor with multiple sclerosis. CDR3s include the opening cysteine and the closing phenylalanine or tryptophan. The order of the fields is J gene, clone size, V gene, D gene, CDR3 DNA, CDR3 protein. The D gene is left open where the match is weak. Clone size is given for some rows only: seen once, a few or many times, or a class if the clone is expanded.

J: TRBJ1-5
size: NA
V: TRBV29-1
D: NA
DNA: TGCAGCGTTGAGGGGCACCGCAATCAGCCCCAGCATTTT
CDR3: CSVEGHRNQPQHF

J: TRBJ1-6
size: NA
V: TRBV29-1
D: NA
DNA: TGCAGCGTTGAAGATGCCCCGGGCTCACCCCTCCACTTT
CDR3: CSVEDAPGSPLHF

J: TRBJ2-7
size: NA
V: TRBV12-3/TRBV12-4
D: TRBD2
DNA: TGTGCCAGCAGCCTTTTGGGGGGGGCCTACGAGCAGTACTTC
CDR3: CASSLLGGAYEQYF

J: TRBJ1-5
size: NA
V: TRBV20-1
D: NA
DNA: TGCAGTGCTTCGGCTTCAAATCAGCCCCAGCATTTT
CDR3: CSASASNQPQHF

J: TRBJ1-1
size: NA
V: TRBV12-3/TRBV12-4
D: NA
DNA: TGTGCCAGCAACCCCTCGGCTCGACAGATCCCTGAAGCTTTCTTT
CDR3: CASNPSARQIPEAFF

J: TRBJ2-5
size: NA
V: TRBV9
D: TRBD1
DNA: TGTGCCAGCAGCGTAACAGGACAGGGCCAAGAGACCCAGTACTTC
CDR3: CASSVTGQGQETQYF

J: TRBJ1-2
size: once
V: TRBV29-1
D: NA
DNA: TGCAGCGTCGGAGCGCAAGGGGGCTACACCTTC
CDR3: CSVGAQGGYTF

J: TRBJ2-5
size: NA
V: TRBV7-8
D: TRBD2
DNA: TGTGCCAGCAGCTTGAGTAGCGGGGGGGTAGAGACCCAGTACTTC
CDR3: CASSLSSGGVETQYF

J: TRBJ1-1
size: NA
V: TRBV29-1
D: NA
DNA: TGCAGCGTTTCACCGGGCGTGAACACTGAAGCTTTCTTT
CDR3: CSVSPGVNTEAFF

J: TRBJ1-5
size: NA
V: TRBV14
D: NA
DNA: TGTGCCAGCAGCCAAGTTGGCCCTTGGGCCCATCAGCCCCAGCATTTT
CDR3: CASSQVGPWAHQPQHF

J: TRBJ2-1
size: NA
V: TRBV30
D: TRBD2
DNA: TGTGCCTGGAGTGTAGGAGCTAGCGGGGTCCATGAGCAGTTCTTC
CDR3: CAWSVGASGVHEQFF

J: TRBJ2-7
size: NA
V: TRBV20-1
D: NA
DNA: TGCAGTGCTAGCGGGGACGGATCCTACGAGCAGTACTTC
CDR3: CSASGDGSYEQYF

J: TRBJ1-3
size: NA
V: TRBV20-1
D: NA
DNA: TGCAGTGCTAGCGCCGGGACGGGCGGAAACACCATATATTTT
CDR3: CSASAGTGGNTIYF

J: TRBJ2-2
size: NA
V: TRBV27
D: NA
DNA: TGTGCCAGCAGTAAAAGGCAGGGAAACACCGGGGAGCTGTTTTTT
CDR3: CASSKRQGNTGELFF

J: TRBJ2-1
size: once
V: TRBV20-1
D: NA
DNA: TGCAGTGCTAGAACTAGATCGAACAATGAGCAGTTCTTC
CDR3: CSARTRSNNEQFF

J: TRBJ1-2
size: NA
V: TRBV6-1
D: NA
DNA: TGTGCCAGCAGAACCGGGACCAACAAACTTTATGGCTACACCTTC
CDR3: CASRTGTNKLYGYTF

J: TRBJ2-7
size: NA
V: TRBV12-3/TRBV12-4
D: TRBD2
DNA: TGTGCCAGCAGACCAGCGGGGGTGTCCTACGAGCAGTACTTC
CDR3: CASRPAGVSYEQYF

J: TRBJ1-6
size: NA
V: TRBV7-2
D: NA
DNA: TGTGCCAGTAGACAGAATAATTCACCCCTCCACTTT
CDR3: CASRQNNSPLHF

J: TRBJ2-1
size: NA
V: TRBV24-1
D: TRBD1
DNA: TGTGCCACCAGTGACACCACAGGGGAATCCTACAATGAGCAGTTCTTC
CDR3: CATSDTTGESYNEQFF

J: TRBJ1-4
size: NA
V: TRBV5-4
D: NA
DNA: TGTGCCAGCAGCTTGAACTCGGTGAATGAAAAACTGTTTTTT
CDR3: CASSLNSVNEKLFF

J: TRBJ1-5
size: NA
V: TRBV7-9
D: NA
DNA: TGTGCCAGCAGCTTAGTGAGGGAGGGATGGACCTTCGGCAATCAGCCCCAGCATTTT
CDR3: CASSLVREGWTFGNQPQHF

J: TRBJ2-5
size: NA
V: TRBV12-5
D: NA
DNA: TGTGCTAGTGAGGCGGGGGCTCCAGAGACCCAGTACTTC
CDR3: CASEAGAPETQYF

J: TRBJ2-2
size: NA
V: TRBV15
D: NA
DNA: TGTGCCACCAGATGGGGCGAGGCCGGGGAGCTGTTTTTT
CDR3: CATRWGEAGELFF

J: TRBJ2-6
size: NA
V: TRBV30
D: NA
DNA: TGTGCCTGGAGCCCGACGGGGGACTCTGGGGCCAACGTCCTGACTTTC
CDR3: CAWSPTGDSGANVLTF

J: TRBJ1-1
size: NA
V: TRBV24-1
D: NA
DNA: TGTGCCACCAGTGATCCCCAAGTCAGGAACACTGAAGCTTTCTTT
CDR3: CATSDPQVRNTEAFF

J: TRBJ2-3
size: NA
V: TRBV30
D: NA
DNA: TGTGCCTGGAGTGTAAGTTGGAAATTTGGCACAGATACGCAGTATTTT
CDR3: CAWSVSWKFGTDTQYF

J: TRBJ1-4
size: NA
V: TRBV30
D: NA
DNA: TGTGCCTGGAGTGTACGTGAAAAACTGTTTTTT
CDR3: CAWSVREKLFF

J: TRBJ1-2
size: NA
V: TRBV5-6
D: TRBD1
DNA: TGTGCCAGCAGCTTGGTGGGGAACAGGGGGCTTGCTAACTATGGCTACACCTTC
CDR3: CASSLVGNRGLANYGYTF

J: TRBJ2-1
size: NA
V: TRBV24-1
D: NA
DNA: TGTGCCACCAGTGATTCTAGCAATTTTTACAATGAGCAGTTCTTC
CDR3: CATSDSSNFYNEQFF

J: TRBJ2-5
size: NA
V: TRBV7-8
D: TRBD2
DNA: TGTGCCAGCAGCCCAAGAGCGGGAGGGGGAAGGGAGACCCAGTACTTC
CDR3: CASSPRAGGGRETQYF

J: TRBJ2-1
size: NA
V: TRBV25-1
D: TRBD2
DNA: TGTGCCAGCAGTGGACTAGCGGGGGGACCCTCCTACAATGAGCAGTTCTTC
CDR3: CASSGLAGGPSYNEQFF

J: TRBJ2-3
size: NA
V: TRBV6-1
D: TRBD2
DNA: TGTGCCTCCGGACTAGCCACAGATACGCAGTATTTT
CDR3: CASGLATDTQYF

J: TRBJ1-1
size: NA
V: TRBV29-1
D: NA
DNA: TGCAGCGTTGTACCGGAACGGACAGCGAACACTGAAGCTTTCTTT
CDR3: CSVVPERTANTEAFF

J: TRBJ1-5
size: NA
V: TRBV7-3
D: NA
DNA: TGTGCCAGCAGCCTGAATAGGGGACAGCCCCAGCATTTT
CDR3: CASSLNRGQPQHF

J: TRBJ2-1
size: NA
V: TRBV5-6
D: NA
DNA: TGTGCCAGCAGCCGACTAGTGGGGTCCTACAATGAGCAGTTCTTC
CDR3: CASSRLVGSYNEQFF

J: TRBJ1-2
size: NA
V: TRBV2
D: TRBD1
DNA: TGTGCCAGCAGTTTGGACAGGGTAAAGGGCTACACCTTC
CDR3: CASSLDRVKGYTF

J: TRBJ2-5
size: NA
V: TRBV28
D: NA
DNA: TGTGCCAGCAGTTTCGTAGGACAGAGAGAGACCCAGTACTTC
CDR3: CASSFVGQRETQYF

J: TRBJ1-2
size: NA
V: TRBV9
D: NA
DNA: TGTGCCAGCAGCGTATCACTGGACTCTAACTATGGCTACACCTTC
CDR3: CASSVSLDSNYGYTF

J: TRBJ2-1
size: NA
V: TRBV30
D: NA
DNA: TGTGCCTGGAGTAGTTCGGGGGTACCCGTGCAGTTCTTC
CDR3: CAWSSSGVPVQFF

J: TRBJ2-5
size: NA
V: TRBV3-1
D: NA
DNA: TGTGCCAGCACGCGGGTGGCGGAGACCCAGTACTTC
CDR3: CASTRVAETQYF

J: TRBJ2-7
size: NA
V: TRBV30
D: TRBD1
DNA: TGTGCCTGGAGTTCTGTTTACGGAAGACCGGGACAGGGAATATACGAGCAGTACTTC
CDR3: CAWSSVYGRPGQGIYEQYF

J: TRBJ1-5
size: once
V: TRBV27
D: NA
DNA: TGTGCCAGCAGTTTAGGGCGTAGTAGCAATCAGCCCCAGCATTTT
CDR3: CASSLGRSSNQPQHF

J: TRBJ2-5
size: NA
V: TRBV30
D: TRBD1
DNA: TGTGCCTGGAGTGTAGCCCGGACAGGGAGAGAAGAGACCCAGTACTTC
CDR3: CAWSVARTGREETQYF

J: TRBJ1-1
size: NA
V: TRBV29-1
D: NA
DNA: TGCAGCGTTGAACTGAGTCTGAACACTGAAGCTTTCTTT
CDR3: CSVELSLNTEAFF

J: TRBJ2-1
size: NA
V: TRBV20-1
D: TRBD2
DNA: TGCAGTGCTAGAGGATCGGGGGGGAGGAGTGAGCAGTTCTTC
CDR3: CSARGSGGRSEQFF

J: TRBJ2-7
size: once
V: TRBV3-1
D: NA
DNA: TGTGCCAGCAGCCTGGGGGGAATCTACGAGCAGTACTTC
CDR3: CASSLGGIYEQYF

J: TRBJ1-5
size: NA
V: TRBV30
D: NA
DNA: TGTGCCTGGGATCAGGGACGTCAGCCCCAGCATTTT
CDR3: CAWDQGRQPQHF

J: TRBJ2-4
size: once
V: TRBV7-9
D: NA
DNA: TGTGCCAGCAGCGGCCGGCAGGCTTCAGGGATGGACATTCAGTACTTC
CDR3: CASSGRQASGMDIQYF

J: TRBJ2-5
size: NA
V: TRBV18
D: TRBD1
DNA: TGTGCCAGCTCACTTTACGGACAGGGAGAGACCCAGTACTTC
CDR3: CASSLYGQGETQYF

J: TRBJ2-6
size: few
V: TRBV30
D: NA
DNA: TGTGCCTGGAGTGTACGGCAGGGCCCCAACGTCCTGACTTTC
CDR3: CAWSVRQGPNVLTF

J: TRBJ1-2
size: NA
V: TRBV6-6
D: NA
DNA: TGTGCCAGCAGTTACGACTATGGCTACACCTTC
CDR3: CASSYDYGYTF

J: TRBJ1-5
size: NA
V: TRBV7-2
D: NA
DNA: TGTGCCAGCAGCTTAGGGCCAGGAGGGAATCAGCCCCAGCATTTT
CDR3: CASSLGPGGNQPQHF

J: TRBJ1-2
size: NA
V: TRBV3-1
D: NA
DNA: TGTGCCAGCAGCAGTAGGGACGGTAACTATGGCTACACCTTC
CDR3: CASSSRDGNYGYTF

J: TRBJ1-1
size: NA
V: TRBV20-1
D: NA
DNA: TGCAGTGCTAGGAGGGGGGCCATGAACACTGAAGCTTTCTTT
CDR3: CSARRGAMNTEAFF

J: TRBJ2-2
size: NA
V: TRBV9
D: TRBD1
DNA: TGTGCCAGCAGCGTGGCCGGGACAGGGGTGGGGGAGCTGTTTTTT
CDR3: CASSVAGTGVGELFF

J: TRBJ2-1
size: NA
V: TRBV2
D: NA
DNA: TGTGCCAGCAAGGCGGGACACTACAATGAGCAGTTCTTC
CDR3: CASKAGHYNEQFF

J: TRBJ2-3
size: NA
V: TRBV3-1
D: TRBD2
DNA: TGTGCCAGCAGTCCTGGCGGGGGGCCGGGCACAGATACGCAGTATTTT
CDR3: CASSPGGGPGTDTQYF

J: TRBJ2-7
size: NA
V: TRBV20-1
D: TRBD2
DNA: TGCAGACCCGGGACTAGCGGGGGCCCAGGGTACTTC
CDR3: CRPGTSGGPGYF

J: TRBJ2-1
size: NA
V: TRBV7-3
D: TRBD1
DNA: TGTGCCAGCAGCTCTAACAGGGGACACGTTGCCGATGAGCAGTTCTTC
CDR3: CASSSNRGHVADEQFF

J: TRBJ2-7
size: NA
V: TRBV6-5
D: NA
DNA: TGTGCCAGCAGCCACGAACAGGGCTACGAGCAGTACTTC
CDR3: CASSHEQGYEQYF